This T cell receptor (beta chain) was identified during a study of blood T cell repertoires in COVID-19. Background on the study: Whether acute or convalescent, the COVID-19 samples came from the United States, Italy and Spain. PBMCs, B-cell-depleted T cells, or T cells provided the cDNA or gDNA that made up the material.

As processed by the authors: Quantification of nucleated cells was approximated via reference gene primer amplification. TCRdb keeps only in-frame clones here, not all; method: immunoSEQ multiplex PCR. From that table come the V and J calls and clone size; the DNA was used to work out D and trimming. The sample yields under 350,000 clones, around 86% seen once. Trimming left V 5 bases short and J 2 bases short, with 15 bases between. This CDR3 has 15 residues. The germline V gene encodes CDR1 MGHRA and CDR2 YSYEKL. This receptor was obtained from a man aged 18-30 years with active or convalescent COVID-19. The source material was peripheral blood. The gene calls are TRBV4-1 and TRBJ2-5, with a weak D call TRBD2 (6 bases). CDR3: CASSYGRTFQETQYF. The CDR3 DNA reads as TGCGCCAGCAGCTACGGGAGAACCTTTCAAGAGACCCAGTACTTC.